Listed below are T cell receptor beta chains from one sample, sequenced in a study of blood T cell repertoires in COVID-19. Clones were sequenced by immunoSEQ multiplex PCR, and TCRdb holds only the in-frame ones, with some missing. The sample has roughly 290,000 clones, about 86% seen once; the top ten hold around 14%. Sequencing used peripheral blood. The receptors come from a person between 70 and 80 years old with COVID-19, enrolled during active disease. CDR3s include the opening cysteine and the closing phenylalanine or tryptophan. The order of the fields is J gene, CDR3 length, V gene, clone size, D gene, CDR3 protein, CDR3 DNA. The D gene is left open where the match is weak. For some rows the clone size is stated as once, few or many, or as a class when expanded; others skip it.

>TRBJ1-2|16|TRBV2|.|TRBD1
CASSEASAGQGAGYTF
TGTGCCAGCAGTGAAGCGTCGGCGGGACAGGGGGCTGGCTACACCTTC
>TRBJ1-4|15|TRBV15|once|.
CATSSAGGVDEKLFF
TGTGCCACCAGCAGCGCCGGGGGGGTCGATGAAAAACTGTTTTTT
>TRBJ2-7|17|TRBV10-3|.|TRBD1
CAISEPPYRGRSYEQYF
TGTGCCATCAGTGAACCCCCCTACAGGGGGCGATCCTACGAGCAGTACTTC
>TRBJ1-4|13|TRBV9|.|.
CASSGQSNEKLFF
TGTGCCAGCAGCGGACAGAGCAATGAAAAACTGTTTTTT
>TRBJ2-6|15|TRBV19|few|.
CASSPYYSGANVLTF
TGTGCCAGTAGCCCATACTACTCTGGGGCCAACGTCCTGACTTTC
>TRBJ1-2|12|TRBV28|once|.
CASSLKGYGYTF
TGTGCCAGCAGTTTAAAGGGGTATGGCTACACCTTC
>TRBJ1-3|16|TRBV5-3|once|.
CARSRTTENSGNTIYF
TGTGCCAGAAGCCGAACAACAGAGAACTCTGGAAACACCATATATTTT
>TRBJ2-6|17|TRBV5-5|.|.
CASSLLRAGSGANVLTF
TGTGCCAGCAGCCTACTGAGAGCGGGCTCTGGGGCCAACGTCCTGACTTTC
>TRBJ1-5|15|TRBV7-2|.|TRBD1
CASSQWTGNNQPQHF
TGTGCCAGCAGCCAATGGACAGGGAACAATCAGCCCCAGCATTTT
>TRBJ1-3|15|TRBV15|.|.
CATSREVSSGNTIYF
TGTGCCACCAGCAGAGAGGTGAGCTCTGGAAACACCATATATTTT
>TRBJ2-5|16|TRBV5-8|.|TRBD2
CASSRGTSGGKETQYF
TGTGCCAGCAGCCGCGGGACTAGCGGGGGGAAGGAGACCCAGTACTTC
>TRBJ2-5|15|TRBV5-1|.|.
CASSLEGQNQETQYF
TGCGCCAGCAGCTTGGAAGGACAGAACCAAGAGACCCAGTACTTC
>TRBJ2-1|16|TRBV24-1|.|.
CATRSRDGSSYNEQFF
TGTGCCACCAGATCCCGGGACGGGAGCTCCTACAATGAGCAGTTCTTC
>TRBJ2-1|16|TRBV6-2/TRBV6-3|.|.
CASSRPKRRSVDEQFF
TGTGCCAGCAGTCGTCCTAAGCGACGTTCCGTTGATGAGCAGTTCTTC
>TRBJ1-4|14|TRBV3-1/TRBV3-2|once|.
CASSQSEGREKLFF
TGTGCCAGCAGCCAATCGGAGGGGAGGGAAAAACTGTTTTTT
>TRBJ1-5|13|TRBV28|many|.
CASSLARGQPQHF
TGTGCCAGCAGTCTAGCCAGGGGACAGCCCCAGCATTTT
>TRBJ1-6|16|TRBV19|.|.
CASSIFPGSDNSPLHF
TGTGCCAGTAGTATTTTCCCGGGAAGTGATAATTCACCCCTCCACTTT